This T cell receptor (beta chain) was sequenced for a study of blood T cell repertoires in COVID-19. Looking at the study overall: Sites in the United States, Italy and Spain provided acute and convalescent COVID-19 samples. T cells, B-cell-depleted T cells, or PBMCs supplied cDNA or gDNA.

Original processing methods: Counts of nucleated cells, estimated from reference gene primer amplification, were obtained. Generated by immunoSEQ multiplex PCR, the TCRdb table keeps only in-frame clones and is missing some. V, J and clone size derive from that table, while D and trimming were established from the DNA sequence. The sample gives around 100,000 clones, under 90% of which show up once; 10% to 15% is in the top ten. The CDR3 spans 14 residues. Trimming took 4 bases from V and 7 from J; bases not matched to a gene: 9. Germline V lookup: CDR1 ENHRY, CDR2 SYGVKD. The sample was peripheral blood. The V call is TRBV10-3, the J call TRBJ1-1, with TRBD1 matching 7 bases. This clonotype originated in a human donor in a cohort sampled during active or convalescent COVID-19. The DNA for the CDR3 is TGTGCCATCAGTGTCGCAGGGGGGCCCTATGAAGCTTTCTTT. It codes for CAISVAGGPYEAFF.